The 2 T cell receptor beta chains given below trace back to one sample, sequenced in a study of shared clonotypes between healthy human individuals. TCRdb's copy holds only in-frame clones and misses some; the assay was immunoSEQ multiplex PCR. The sample yields 2 million to 2.5 million clones, 95% seen once. The source material was naive CD4+ T cells sorted from blood. Noted subset: CD45RA+ positively selected. The receptors derive from a man younger than 35 in good health.

The rearrangement links TRBV2 to TRBJ2-7, with D perhaps matching TRBD2 (6 bases). The CDR3 is made up of 15 amino acids. Germline V gene data show CDR1 as SNHLY and CDR2 as FYNNEI. V lost 0 bases and J 6 bases, leaving 15 bases between the germline ends. CDR3 protein: CASSEALRGFSEQYF. The CDR3 DNA is TGTGCCAGCAGTGAAGCGCTTCGGGGGTTTTCCGAGCAGTACTTC.

The chain recombines TRBV7-9 with TRBJ1-2; D not certain. CDR1 and CDR2 from the germline V gene are SEHNR and FQNEAQ (reference sequence). The V gene lost 2 bases and the J gene lost 4 bases, with 14 bases spanning the gap. The CDR3 loop spans 15 amino acids. The CDR3: CASSLISGGPYGYTF. The CDR3, as DNA: TGTGCCAGCAGCTTAATTAGTGGAGGGCCCTATGGCTACACCTTC. The variable domain in full, with the rest retrieved from reference TRBV7-9 and TRBJ1-2, is DTGVSQNPRHKITKRGQNVTFRCDPISEHNRLYWYRQTLGQGPEFLTYFQNEAQLEKSRLLSDRFSAERPKGSFSTLEIQRTEQGDSAMYLCASSLISGGPYGYTFGSGTRLTVV.